Below, 19 T cell receptor beta chains from the same sample are listed, as sequenced in a study of multiple sclerosis patients with progressive multifocal leukoencephalopathy. Sequencing was performed with immunoSEQ multiplex PCR; in TCRdb, only in-frame clones are kept and a portion is missing. The sample yields roughly 34,000 clones, more than 75% seen once. Described time point: time of PML onset. Sequenced material: PBMCs, taken from a patient treated with natalizumab. The receptors come from a human donor with progressive multifocal leukoencephalopathy.

In the case of this clone: Within the sample, other DNA sequences also encode this same CDR3. The CDR3 protein is CASSADRGAGYGYTF. The CDR3 DNA follows: TGTGCCAGCAGCGCAGACAGGGGGGCGGGCTATGGCTACACCTTC. V usage is TRBV7-9 and J usage is TRBJ1-2, with 9 bases that match TRBD1. Germline assignment: CDR1 SEHNR and CDR2 FQNEAQ (reference sequence). V was pared by 5 bases and J by 4 bases, with 8 bases of the junction left unmatched. The CDR3 loop spans 15 amino acids.

This chain uses TRBV19 with TRBJ2-7; tentative D call: TRBD2 (6 bases). Germline V lookup: CDR1 LNHDA, CDR2 SQIVND (reference sequence). The V end lost 4 bases, the J end lost 1 base, and 17 bases lay between the germline ends. There are 16 residues in the CDR3. The CDR3 sequence is CASSTRLEGRSYEQYF. The DNA for the CDR3 is TGTGCCAGTAGTACCAGACTGGAGGGGAGGTCCTACGAGCAGTACTTC.

V usage is TRBV6-6 and J usage is TRBJ2-7; D possibly uses TRBD1 or TRBD2 (5 bases each). In germline, CDR1 is MNHNY, CDR2 SVGAGI (reference sequence). The CDR3 runs 16 residues. V was shortened by 0 bases and J by 5 bases, with 17 bases between the two germline ends. In DNA form, the CDR3 reads TGTGCCAGCAGTTACTCGAAGGGCCCAGGGCGGGACGAGCAGTACTTC. Its translation is CASSYSKGPGRDEQYF.

The CDR3 bases are TGTGCCAGCTCACACGCCGAAGAGAGGCAGGGGGGAGACGAGACCCAGTACTTC. This sequence encodes CASSHAEERQGGDETQYF. The chain has TRBV18 and TRBJ2-5, with D possibly matching TRBD1 (7 bases). V was shortened by 4 bases and J by 5 bases, with 26 bases between the two germline ends. The germline CDR1 and CDR2 sequences are KGHSH and LQKENI. The CDR3 totals 18 residues.

CDR3 nucleotide sequence: TGTGCCAGCTCCGCTATCGGGGGCGCCCAAAACATTCAGTACTTC. Its translation is CASSAIGGAQNIQYF. The V and J genes are TRBV18 and TRBJ2-4; TRBD1 or TRBD2 may be the D gene (6 bases each). This CDR3 comprises 15 residues. The V and J ends lost 6 bases and 5 bases respectively, with 17 bases between them. Germline lookup yields CDR1 KGHSH and CDR2 LQKENI.

The rearrangement joins TRBV9 to TRBJ1-3; no definite D call. The length of the CDR3 is 13 residues. V shed 7 bases and J shed 0 bases, with 8 bases lying between them. In germline, CDR1 is SGDLS, CDR2 YYNGEE. CDR3 nucleotide sequence: TGTGCCAGCTCTCGAGTCTCTGGAAACACCATATATTTT. Translation: CASSRVSGNTIYF.

This chain links TRBV11-2 with TRBJ2-7, with a possible D match to TRBD2 (6 bases). This CDR3 is built from 15 residues. The germline CDR1 and CDR2 sequences are SGHAT and FQNNGV. V was trimmed by 1 base and J by 2 bases, leaving 12 bases between them. Here the CDR3 DNA reads TGTGCCAGCAGCTTAGTACAAGGAGGGGCCTACGAGCAGTACTTC. This translates into CASSLVQGGAYEQYF. Complete variable domain (other parts from reference TRBV11-2 and TRBJ2-7): EAGVAQSPRYKIIEKRQSVAFWCNPISGHATLYWYQQILGQGPKLLIQFQNNGVVDDSQLPKDRFSAERLKGVDSTLKIQPAKLEDSAVYLCASSLVQGGAYEQYFGPGTRLTVT.

V gene TRBV9 combines with J gene TRBJ2-7; TRBD2 is a possible D gene (8 bases). CDR3 length: 17 residues. The germline CDR1 and CDR2 sequences are SGDLS and YYNGEE. V lost 4 bases and J lost 3, with 23 bases in between. The CDR3 DNA reads TGTGCCAGCAGCCCCCGGGGGGGGGACAGCAGTTTCTACGAGCAGTACTTC. Residues: CASSPRGGDSSFYEQYF.

J is TRBJ1-3 and V is TRBV7-6, with 7 bases lining up with TRBD1. Unmatched junction bases numbered 5, after V lost 1 base and J lost 2 bases. Germline values: CDR1 SGHVS, CDR2 FNYEAQ. The CDR3 runs 16 residues. The CDR3 here is CASSLGNTGAGNTIYF. CDR3 nucleotides: TGTGCCAGCAGCTTAGGCAACACAGGGGCTGGAAACACCATATATTTT.

The V call is TRBV6-5, the J call TRBJ1-6; 9 bases fit TRBD1. With 6 bases clipped from V and 6 bases from J, the junction kept 3 bases outside the gene matches. This CDR3 has 14 residues. Per germline, CDR1 MNHEY and CDR2 SVGAGI. CDR3 sequence reads: CASRPGQGNSPLHF. CDR3 DNA sequence: TGTGCCAGCAGACCGGGACAGGGTAATTCACCCCTCCACTTT.

CDR3 DNA: TGTGCCAGCAGCGTAGGGGTTAGCGCCGTATCATATGAGCAGTTCTTC. Encoded protein: CASSVGVSAVSYEQFF. The chain recombines TRBV27 with TRBJ2-1; D possibly matches TRBD1 or TRBD2 (5 bases each). The CDR3 has 16 amino acids. CDR1 is MNHEY and CDR2 is SMNVEV in the germline V gene (reference sequence). V was trimmed by 6 bases and J by 8 bases, leaving 23 bases between them.

The V gene is TRBV30, the J gene TRBJ1-5; the match to TRBD1 covers 12 bases. The CDR3 loop spans 21 amino acids. Germline assignment: CDR1 GTSNPN and CDR2 SVGIG (reference sequence). After removal of 3 bases from V and 1 base from J, the junction contained 19 bases not matched to a gene. CDR3 coding DNA: TGTGCCTGGAGCTTTGCCTCACCCGGGACAGGGGGCCATCTGAGCAATCAGCCCCAGCATTTT. It encodes CAWSFASPGTGGHLSNQPQHF.

The chain employs TRBV9 and TRBJ2-3; 11 bases agree with TRBD2. This CDR3 region has 16 residues. Unmatched junction bases numbered 6, after V lost 3 bases and J lost 3 bases. The germline CDR1 and CDR2 sequences are SGDLS and YYNGEE. CDR3 DNA sequence: TGTGCCAGCAGCGCTCAACTAGCGGGAGTTACAGATACGCAGTATTTT. Its translation: CASSAQLAGVTDTQYF.

This sequence joins TRBV19 and TRBJ2-1, with TRBD1 identical over 9 bases. Losses at the gene ends were 10 bases for V and 4 bases for J; bases not matched to a gene: 20. The CDR3 has 18 residues. The germline V gene encodes CDR1 LNHDA and CDR2 SQIVND (reference sequence). In DNA form, the CDR3 reads TGTGCCACCTCCGTCCCGGGACAGGGACGGGGGCTTTACAATGAGCAGTTCTTC. Protein: CATSVPGQGRGLYNEQFF.

The chain couples TRBV4-3 to TRBJ1-3, with 8 nucleotides matching TRBD1. Germline V gives CDR1 LGHNA, CDR2 YSLEER. Losses at the gene ends were 3 bases for V and 0 bases for J; bases not matched to a gene: 7. The CDR3 totals 17 residues. The CDR3 DNA is TGCGCCAGCAGCCAGCTTACAGGGGGGTTCTCTGGAAACACCATATATTTT. Translating gives CASSQLTGGFSGNTIYF.

The genes are TRBV5-1 and TRBJ1-2, with no clear D. This CDR3 has 15 residues. V was shortened by 4 bases and J by 1 base, with 14 bases between the two germline ends. Germline CDR1 reads SGHRS; CDR2 reads YFSETQ. CDR3 region: CASSPEITVNYGYTF. The CDR3 DNA reads as TGCGCCAGCAGCCCAGAAATAACAGTTAACTATGGCTACACCTTC.

The chain carries TRBV6-4 and TRBJ2-5, with 8 bases identical to TRBD1. Germline CDR1 reads MRHNA; CDR2 reads SNTAGT. The CDR3 contains 14 residues. The junction had 1 base not matched to a gene; V was cut back by 3 bases and J by 1 base. The CDR3 spells CASSEGTGQETQYF. CDR3 sequence (DNA): TGTGCCAGCAGTGAGGGGACAGGCCAAGAGACCCAGTACTTC.

The chain uses TRBV27 and TRBJ2-1; TRBD1 aligns across 8 bases. CDR1 is MNHEY and CDR2 is SMNVEV in the germline V gene (reference sequence). J was trimmed by 4 bases and V by 5 bases; bases with no gene match: 10. The CDR3 has 16 amino acids. The CDR3 DNA is TGTGCCAGCAGTCGGACAGGGAGTGGAGTATACAATGAGCAGTTCTTC. Translation gives CASSRTGSGVYNEQFF.

This clone was counted only a few times. This sequence joins TRBV7-2 and TRBJ2-5, with 11 bases matching TRBD1. The CDR3 loop spans 15 amino acids. V dropped 5 bases and J dropped 2; count of bases not matched to a gene: 4. CDR1 is SGHTA and CDR2 is FQGNSA in the germline V gene. CDR3 sequence: CASSPGDRGQETQYF. In DNA form, the CDR3 reads TGTGCCAGCAGCCCCGGGGACAGGGGGCAAGAGACCCAGTACTTC.